The 18 T cell receptor beta chains presented below share a single source sample, sequenced in a study of blood T cell repertoires in COVID-19. TCRdb's copy holds only in-frame clones and misses some; the assay was immunoSEQ multiplex PCR. This sample yields roughly 320,000 clones, of which around 90% are seen a single time; approximately 6% belongs to the top ten. The sequenced sample was peripheral blood. The receptors originated from a woman aged 50 to 60 with COVID-19, enrolled during active disease.

This clone was recorded once. The V gene is TRBV7-6, the J gene TRBJ2-1, with 9 bases matching TRBD2. The CDR3 totals 16 residues. Trimming at V came to 2 bases and at J to 0 bases, leaving 2 bases not matched to a gene. Germline CDR1 reads SGHVS; CDR2 reads FNYEAQ. The CDR3 loop reads CASSLLSGSSYNEQFF. As DNA, the CDR3 is TGTGCCAGCAGCTTACTTAGCGGGAGCTCCTACAATGAGCAGTTCTTC.

This clone was found many times. The chain couples TRBV2 to TRBJ1-2; D perhaps matches TRBD1 (5 bases). Deletions cut 3 bases from V and 3 bases from J, with 8 bases between. Per germline, CDR1 SNHLY and CDR2 FYNNEI. The CDR3 loop spans 13 amino acids. CDR3 region: CASSEEGYYGYTF. The CDR3 coding sequence is TGTGCCAGCAGTGAGGAGGGGTACTATGGCTACACCTTC.

This clone is a singleton in its sample. The chain employs TRBV5-1 and TRBJ2-7; TRBD2 matches at 13 bases. In germline, CDR1 is SGHRS, CDR2 YFSETQ. The CDR3 has 17 residues. Trimming at V came to 9 bases and at J to 6 bases, leaving 18 bases not matched to a gene. The CDR3 sequence is CATRGLAGREGRSEQYF. Here the CDR3 DNA reads TGCGCCACCCGGGGACTAGCGGGACGAGAGGGGCGTTCCGAGCAGTACTTC.

This chain connects TRBV18 to TRBJ1-1; D is perhaps TRBD1 (6 bases). Trimming stripped 1 base from V and 3 bases from J, with 9 bases between. This CDR3 comprises 14 residues. Germline V gene data show CDR1 as KGHSH and CDR2 as LQKENI. The CDR3 protein is CASSPRGQYTEAFF. Written as DNA, the CDR3 is TGTGCCAGCTCACCACGCGGACAGTACACTGAAGCTTTCTTT.

V usage is TRBV5-1 and J usage is TRBJ1-3, with 7 nucleotides matching TRBD1. The junction had 5 bases not matched to a gene; V was cut back by 1 base and J by 4 bases. The CDR3 is 15 amino acids. Germline CDR1 SGHRS, CDR2 YFSETQ. The CDR3 loop is CASSLPRDSGNTIYF. As DNA, the CDR3 is TGCGCCAGCAGCTTGCCCCGGGACAGCGGAAACACCATATATTTT.

With respect to this clone: One end of the junction fails to match germline, which may point to a read error. The CDR3 region has the DNA TGTGCCAGCAGCGCCGCCCACCTGTCCTACGAACAGTACTTC. It encodes CASSAAHLSYEQYF. The V gene is TRBV13, the J gene TRBJ2-7; no reliable D call. This CDR3 spans 14 amino acids. Germline V CDR1 and CDR2: PRHDT, FYEKMQ (reference sequence).

This clone is a singleton in its sample. V and J are TRBV7-2 and TRBJ2-1; no definite D call. The germline V and J ends were trimmed by 5 bases and 7 bases, with 15 bases remaining between them. This CDR3 has 14 residues. Germline assignment: CDR1 SGHTA and CDR2 FQGNSA. CDR3 region: CASSPPGARNEQFF. The DNA for the CDR3 is TGTGCCAGCAGCCCACCCGGTGCCCGGAATGAGCAGTTCTTC.

The chain joins TRBV29-1 to TRBJ2-1, with TRBD1 matching 9 bases. The CDR3 sequence is 14 residues long. After removal of 8 bases from V and 8 bases from J, the junction contained 13 bases not matched to a gene. The germline V gene encodes CDR1 SQVTM and CDR2 ANQGSEA. The DNA of the CDR3 is TGCAGCCAAATTGGACAGGGGAGTATGGATGAGCAGTTCTTC. Translation: CSQIGQGSMDEQFF.

The V call is TRBV5-6, the J call TRBJ2-5; TRBD2 matches 11 bases. This CDR3 is 16 amino acids long. V shed 5 bases, J shed 5 bases, and the junction held 11 bases outside the gene matches. CDR1 and CDR2 from the germline V gene are SGHDT and YYEEEE. The CDR3 nucleotides read TGTGCCAGCAGTCCCGATAGCGGGAGGGGAGGGGAGACCCAGTACTTC. Encoded protein: CASSPDSGRGGETQYF.

The chain employs TRBV12-5 and TRBJ1-2; 7 bases agree with TRBD1. CDR3 length: 18 amino acids. With V trimmed by 7 bases and J by 4 bases, 21 bases remained unmatched. Looked up from germline, CDR1 is LGHNT and CDR2 is FRNRAP. The DNA of the CDR3 is TGTGCTAGTGCCCTAACGACAGGGAACCGCCAAAACTCCTATGGCTACACCTTC. The encoded protein is CASALTTGNRQNSYGYTF.

This clone was seen once. The CDR3 protein is CASNHGGQGGQETQYF. In nucleotides, the CDR3 is TGTGCCAGCAATCATGGGGGACAGGGGGGACAAGAGACCCAGTACTTC. This chain uses TRBV7-8 with TRBJ2-5; 11 nucleotides line up with TRBD1. CDR3 length equals 16 residues. CDR1 SGHVS and CDR2 FQNEAQ come from the germline V gene. Trimming cost V 7 bases and J 2 bases; bases outside gene matches: 9.

This rearrangement joins TRBV7-9 to TRBJ1-2; D perhaps matches TRBD1 (6 bases). V dropped 5 bases and J dropped 6 bases, with 13 bases sitting between them. The CDR3 sequence is 13 residues long. CDR1 and CDR2 (germline): SEHNR, FQNEAQ (reference sequence). This CDR3 is CASSPRGRHGYTF. In DNA, the CDR3 is TGTGCCAGCAGCCCCAGGGGCCGCCATGGCTACACCTTC.

The chain employs TRBV4-1 and TRBJ1-1; weak D call: TRBD1 (5 bases). The CDR3 totals 17 residues. Germline V gene data show CDR1 as MGHRA and CDR2 as YSYEKL. Trimming pared 2 bases from V and 5 bases from J, leaving 21 bases between. The CDR3 is CASSQNENQGSGTEAFF. In DNA, the CDR3 is TGCGCCAGCAGCCAAAATGAGAACCAGGGTAGTGGGACTGAAGCTTTCTTT.

The chain has TRBV6-5 and TRBJ2-3; 8 bases fit TRBD1. The CDR3 covers 14 residues. The V segment lost 7 bases and the J segment 3 bases; nucleotides outside the gene matches: 6. Germline CDR1 and CDR2: MNHEY and SVGAGI. CDR3 nucleotides: TGTGCCAGCAATCTCAGGGGGCGGACAGATACGCAGTATTTT. Translation: CASNLRGRTDTQYF.

The chain uses TRBV19 and TRBJ2-1; tentative D call: TRBD1 (6 bases). Germline V gene lookup returns CDR1 LNHDA and CDR2 SQIVND (reference sequence). Between the trimmed V and J ends, which lost 1 base and 0 bases, there was a span of 13 bases. CDR3 length equals 17 residues. The CDR3, as DNA: TGTGCCAGTAGTATAGTAAGGGGGATGAGCTCCTACAATGAGCAGTTCTTC. It codes for CASSIVRGMSSYNEQFF.

This chain connects TRBV28 to TRBJ2-1; a possible D gene is TRBD2 (6 bases). Per the germline V gene, CDR1 is MDHEN and CDR2 is SYDVKM. V was cut by 3 bases and J by 6 bases, with 12 bases left in between. The CDR3 consists of 14 residues. The CDR3 nucleotides are TGTGCCAGCAGTTTTCTGGGAGGTTCCAATGAGCAGTTCTTC. Translation: CASSFLGGSNEQFF.

This clone came up once. V gene TRBV25-1 combines with J gene TRBJ1-1; the match to TRBD1 covers 10 bases. This CDR3 contains 14 residues. V lost 6 bases and J lost 4; bases outside the gene matches: 5. Germline V CDR1 and CDR2: MGHDK, SYGVNS. The CDR3 loop is CASRVGQGGTEAFF. CDR3 DNA: TGTGCCAGCAGGGTTGGACAGGGGGGCACTGAAGCTTTCTTT.

The chain has TRBV7-6 and TRBJ2-1, with TRBD1 matching over 8 bases. Germline CDR1 and CDR2: SGHVS and FNYEAQ. CDR3 length: 15 amino acids. The J segment lost 2 bases and the V segment lost 7 bases, leaving 7 bases of the junction unmatched. The CDR3 loop is CASKADRGTYNEQFF. The CDR3 nucleotides read TGTGCCAGCAAAGCCGACAGGGGAACCTACAATGAGCAGTTCTTC.